This TCR beta chain was recorded in a study of shared clonotypes between healthy human individuals. The V end was cut by 1 base, the J end by 1 base, with 6 bases between. This CDR3 region has 14 residues. CDR1 SGHTA and CDR2 FQGNSA come from the germline V gene. Adults of Caucasian background living in Nashville, Tennessee made up all donors. Genomic DNA belonging to each subset was distributed in equal measure over several immunoSEQ plates. The protocol was immunoSEQ multiplex PCR, while the TCRdb copy is restricted to in-frame clones and leaves out a portion. The repertoire holds roughly 2.6 million clones, with approximately 90% as singletons. Study-level results: Sorted-subset sequencing, rarefaction showed, was incomplete despite large depth. Relative to clonotypes present in all four donors, those not shared had lower generation probabilities.

Details on this clone: The antigen is unknown. Other DNA sequences from this sample encode an identical CDR3 as well.

Specimen: naive CD4+ T cells sorted from blood. The sample's subset: CD45RA+ positively selected. The sequence was collected from a man between 18 and 29 years old in good health. This rearrangement joins TRBV7-2 to TRBJ2-3; D gene unclear. CDR3 sequence: CASSLDRGTDTQYF. As DNA, the CDR3 is TGTGCCAGCAGCTTAGACCGGGGCACAGATACGCAGTATTTT.